Included here is one TCR beta chain sequence, with context. The sample belongs to a study of blood T cell repertoires in COVID-19. Background on the study: COVID-19 samples, acute and convalescent, were from the United States, Italy and Spain. The analysed material was cDNA or gDNA that came from T cells, B-cell-depleted T cells, or PBMCs.

The CDR3 is 14 amino acids. Authors' analysis steps: How many nucleated cells were present was estimated from reference gene primer amplification. Sequencing was performed with immunoSEQ multiplex PCR; in TCRdb, only in-frame clones are kept and a portion is missing. From that table come the V and J calls and clone size; the DNA was used to work out D and trimming. The sample carries 84,000 or so clones, around 80% recorded once. This receptor was identified in a woman aged 80 or over with acute or convalescent COVID-19. The specimen was peripheral blood. The chain has TRBV21-1 and TRBJ2-5; TRBD2 is the table's D call, not checked against the DNA. TRBV21-1 is given as a pseudogene. The CDR3 sequence: CASSKFTLQETQYF. In DNA form, the CDR3 reads TGTGCCAGCAGCAAGTTCACTTTGCAAGAGACCCAGTACTTC.